This T cell receptor (beta chain) was identified during a study of blood T cell repertoires in COVID-19. Study as a whole: Collection of acute and convalescent COVID-19 samples took place in the United States, Italy and Spain. The analysed material was cDNA or gDNA that came from T cells, B-cell-depleted T cells, or PBMCs.

In the study's own analysis: Amplification of reference gene primers was used by the study to estimate nucleated cell counts. Only in-frame clones appear in the TCRdb table, and some are missing; sequencing was by immunoSEQ multiplex PCR. V and J calls and clone size are given by that table; D and trimming were obtained from the DNA. Here the sample spans roughly 60,000 clones, about 92% being singletons. V was clipped by 5 bases and J by 4 bases, with 12 bases between them. This CDR3 is 14 amino acids long. Germline loops: CDR1 SEHNR, CDR2 FQNEAQ (reference sequence). The sequencing input was peripheral blood. This sequence joins TRBV7-9 and TRBJ1-5; tentative D call: TRBD1 (5 bases). This clonotype was sampled from a man aged 45-65 years with active COVID-19. Here the CDR3 DNA reads TGTGCCAGCAGCCCAGTCGGGGGGAATCAGCCCCAGCATTTT. It encodes CASSPVGGNQPQHF.